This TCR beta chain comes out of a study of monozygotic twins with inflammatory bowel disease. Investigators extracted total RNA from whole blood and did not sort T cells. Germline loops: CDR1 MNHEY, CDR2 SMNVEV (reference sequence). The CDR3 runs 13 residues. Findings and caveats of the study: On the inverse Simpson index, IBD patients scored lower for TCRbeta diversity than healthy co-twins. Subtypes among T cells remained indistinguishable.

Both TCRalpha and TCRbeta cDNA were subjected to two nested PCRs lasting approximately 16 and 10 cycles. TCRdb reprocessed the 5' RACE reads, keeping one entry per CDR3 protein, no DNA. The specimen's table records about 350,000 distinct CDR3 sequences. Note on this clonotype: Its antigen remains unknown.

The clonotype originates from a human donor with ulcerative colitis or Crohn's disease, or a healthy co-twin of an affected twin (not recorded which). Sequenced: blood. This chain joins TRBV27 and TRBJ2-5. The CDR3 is CASSSIGGETQYF.